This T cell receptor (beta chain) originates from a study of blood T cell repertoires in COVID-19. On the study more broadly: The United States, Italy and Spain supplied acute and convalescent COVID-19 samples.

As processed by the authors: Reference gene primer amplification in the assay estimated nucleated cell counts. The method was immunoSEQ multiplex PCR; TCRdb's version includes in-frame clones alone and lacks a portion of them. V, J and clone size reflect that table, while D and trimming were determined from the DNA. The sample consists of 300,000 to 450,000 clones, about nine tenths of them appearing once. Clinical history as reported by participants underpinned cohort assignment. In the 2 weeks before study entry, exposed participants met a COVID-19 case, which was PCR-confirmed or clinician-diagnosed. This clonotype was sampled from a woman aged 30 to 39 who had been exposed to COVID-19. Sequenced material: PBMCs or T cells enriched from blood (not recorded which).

The CDR3 spells CATSDPGQSPYEQYF. CDR3 nucleotides: TGTGCCACCAGTGATCCGGGACAGTCTCCCTACGAGCAGTACTTC. The rearrangement joins TRBV24-1 to TRBJ2-7; 7 bases match TRBD1. This CDR3 spans 15 amino acids. Germline V gives CDR1 KGHDR, CDR2 SFDVKD. The junction had 6 bases not matched to a gene; V was cut back by 3 bases and J by 2 bases.